This TCR beta chain derives from a study of metastatic and nonmetastatic thyroid tumors. All patients were treatment-naive before thyroid surgery. This clone was observed a handful of times. The antigen remains undetermined. Notes on the study in general: It was reported that TCR beta diversity was significantly higher in malignant thyroid tumors than benign nodules, in blood and tumor.

Trimming took 0 bases from V and 2 from J, leaving 14 bases between them. The CDR3 loop spans 16 amino acids. The germline gives CDR1 DFQATT, CDR2 SNEGSKA (reference sequence). TCRdb re-called clones from the PCR reads using MiXCR. The table lists 30,000 to 35,000 clones, about 29% of them singletons. The J gene is TRBJ1-5, the V gene TRBV20-1, with a tentative D call TRBD1 (5 bases). The specimen was blood. The clonotype was recovered from a female donor with papillary thyroid cancer or a benign thyroid nodule (not recorded which). Some clones in this sample may be carry-over from other donors' samples. The CDR3 nucleotides read TGCAGTGCTAGAGATGCGGGGGTTGGGGGCAATCAGCCCCAGCATTTT. It encodes CSARDAGVGGNQPQHF.